The 18 T cell receptor beta chains reported below all come from one sample, sequenced in a study of cytomegalovirus exposure and HLA in healthy donors. The PCR used 60 Vbeta and 13 Jbeta primers. Only in-frame clones appear in the TCRdb table, and some are missing; sequencing was by immunoSEQ multiplex PCR. Among 240,000 or so clones, roughly 80% were seen once, and the ten largest hold 5% to 6.5%. The material sequenced was PBMCs. The receptors stem from a middle-aged woman in good health and CMV-seropositive.

J is TRBJ2-2 and V is TRBV11-2; D is uncertain. V was trimmed by 8 bases and J by 1 base, leaving 5 bases between them. The CDR3 consists of 12 residues. CDR1 SGHAT and CDR2 FQNNGV come from the germline V gene. CDR3 region: CASSRNTGELFF. The CDR3 region has the DNA TGTGCCAGCTCTAGGAACACCGGGGAGCTGTTTTTT.

CDR3 sequence reads: CASSGGGSSGANVLTF. CDR3 DNA sequence: TGTGCCAGCAGTGGTGGAGGGAGCTCTGGGGCCAACGTCCTGACTTTC. This chain joins TRBV14 and TRBJ2-6; weak D call: TRBD2 (6 bases). The CDR3 is 16 amino acids. The germline CDR1 and CDR2 sequences are SGHDN and FVKESK. V was clipped by 6 bases and J by 0 bases, with 12 bases between them.

The V call is TRBV5-4, the J call TRBJ2-3, with 7 bases fitting TRBD1. The CDR3 spans 15 residues. With V trimmed by 4 bases and J by 0 bases, 5 bases remained unmatched. Germline V gene data show CDR1 as SGHNT and CDR2 as YYREEE (reference sequence). The DNA for the CDR3 is TGTGCCAGCAGCGCGGACAGGTACAGCACAGATACGCAGTATTTT. Translation: CASSADRYSTDTQYF. The variable domain in full, completed from reference TRBV5-4 and TRBJ2-3, reads ETGVTQSPTHLIKTRGQQVTLRCSSQSGHNTVSWYQQALGQGPQFIFQYYREEENGRGNFPPRFSGLQFPNYSSELNVNALELDDSALYLCASSADRYSTDTQYFGPGTRLTVL.

As to this clone: The same CDR3 also results from other DNA sequences found in this sample. V is TRBV27 and J is TRBJ1-6, with D possibly being TRBD1 (5 bases). This CDR3 is built from 15 residues. Germline V lookup: CDR1 MNHEY, CDR2 SMNVEV (reference sequence). Trimming removed 6 bases from V and 4 bases from J, with 13 bases in between. The CDR3 DNA follows: TGTGCCAGCAGAGTTTTGGACAAGTATAATTCACCCCTCCACTTT. It codes for CASRVLDKYNSPLHF.

The rearrangement joins TRBV9 to TRBJ1-3, with a possible D match to TRBD1 (5 bases). Trimming stripped 3 bases from V and 0 bases from J, with 10 bases between. Germline V lookup: CDR1 SGDLS, CDR2 YYNGEE. CDR3 length: 15 amino acids. CDR3 protein: CASSDLQGSGNTIYF. The DNA for the CDR3 is TGTGCCAGCAGCGACCTTCAGGGCTCTGGAAACACCATATATTTT.

This clone was detected once. V usage is TRBV7-2 and J usage is TRBJ2-1, with 7 positions matching TRBD1. The CDR3 runs 17 residues. V shed 5 bases and J 0 bases; nucleotides not matched to a gene: 10. Germline lookup yields CDR1 SGHTA and CDR2 FQGNSA. In nucleotides, the CDR3 is TGTGCCAGCAGCGGCAGAGGACAGGTCAGCTCCTACAATGAGCAGTTCTTC. Translating it yields CASSGRGQVSSYNEQFF.

The chain recombines TRBV4-2 with TRBJ2-2, with D uncertain. Looked up from germline, CDR1 is LGHNA and CDR2 is YNFKEQ. This CDR3 has 13 amino acids. Trimming removed 0 bases from V and 4 bases from J, with 3 bases in between. DNA of the CDR3: TGTGCCAGCAGCCAAGAGGCCACCGGGGAGCTGTTTTTT. Translated: CASSQEATGELFF.

The V and J genes are TRBV5-1 and TRBJ2-5, with TRBD2 identical over 8 bases. The length of the CDR3 is 14 residues. Germline loops: CDR1 SGHRS, CDR2 YFSETQ. V was pared by 4 bases and J by 3 bases, with 5 bases of the junction left unmatched. The chain's CDR3 is CASSGPTSEETQYF. The DNA for the CDR3 is TGCGCCAGCAGCGGCCCGACTAGCGAAGAGACCCAGTACTTC.

The chain recombines TRBV6-1 with TRBJ1-3; D perhaps matches TRBD1 (5 bases). The V end lost 4 bases, the J end lost 0 bases, and 13 bases lay between the germline ends. The CDR3 contains 16 residues. From germline, CDR1 is MNHNS and CDR2 SASEGT. This CDR3 is CASSVRQSLSGNTIYF. In DNA form, the CDR3 reads TGTGCCAGCAGTGTAAGACAGTCCCTCTCTGGAAACACCATATATTTT.

The genes are TRBV18 and TRBJ1-5, with D perhaps TRBD1 (6 bases). Trimming stripped 1 base from V and 0 bases from J, with 10 bases between. Germline V gene sequence: CDR1 KGHSH, CDR2 LQKENI. This CDR3 has 16 residues. This chain's CDR3 is CASSPLGTPSNQPQHF. In DNA form, the CDR3 reads TGTGCCAGCTCACCACTAGGGACACCTAGCAATCAGCCCCAGCATTTT. Complete variable domain (other parts from reference TRBV18 and TRBJ1-5): NAGVMQNPRHLVRRRGQEARLRCSPMKGHSHVYWYRQLPEEGLKFMVYLQKENIIDESGMPKERFSAEFPKEGPSILRIQQVVRGDSAAYFCASSPLGTPSNQPQHFGDGTRLSIL.

The gene calls are TRBV5-1 and TRBJ1-1; TRBD1 aligns across 9 bases. Trimming at V came to 3 bases and at J to 3 bases, leaving 3 bases not matched to a gene. The CDR3 length is 14 residues. The germline V gene encodes CDR1 SGHRS and CDR2 YFSETQ. The CDR3 coding sequence is TGCGCCAGCAGCTCGACAGGGGGTTACACTGAAGCTTTCTTT. Translating gives CASSSTGGYTEAFF. The full variable domain, completed using reference TRBV5-1 and TRBJ1-1, is KAGVTQTPRYLIKTRGQQVTLSCSPISGHRSVSWYQQTPGQGLQFLFEYFSETQRNKGNFPGRFSGRQFSNSRSEMNVSTLELGDSALYLCASSSTGGYTEAFFGQGTRLTVV.

The V gene is TRBV5-6, the J gene TRBJ2-1, with no clear D. Germline V lookup: CDR1 SGHDT, CDR2 YYEEEE. This CDR3 is 15 amino acids long. V was pared by 1 base and J by 0 bases, with 8 bases between. CDR3 nucleotides: TGTGCCAGCAGCTTGCGATTGAGCTCCTACAATGAGCAGTTCTTC. It specifies CASSLRLSSYNEQFF. Full variable domain (outside the CDR3, taken from reference TRBV5-6 and TRBJ2-1): DAGVTQSPTHLIKTRGQQVTLRCSPKSGHDTVSWYQQALGQGPQFIFQYYEEEERQRGNFPDRFSGHQFPNYSSELNVNALLLGDSALYLCASSLRLSSYNEQFFGPGTRLTVL.

The chain carries TRBV9 and TRBJ2-7, with D unclear. V lost 9 bases and J 0 bases, leaving 4 bases between the germline ends. Looked up from germline, CDR1 is SGDLS and CDR2 is YYNGEE. CDR3 length: 10 residues. The CDR3 sequence: CATPSYEQYF. In DNA, the CDR3 is TGTGCCACTCCCTCCTACGAGCAGTACTTC.

CDR3 DNA sequence: TGTGCCAGCAGTGTATCGTCGGGGAGTCAGCCCCAGCATTTT. This codes for CASSVSSGSQPQHF. The V call is TRBV6-1, the J call TRBJ1-5; D not certain. The CDR3 runs to 14 residues. Germline V gene sequence: CDR1 MNHNS, CDR2 SASEGT. V was trimmed by 4 bases and J by 6 bases, leaving 13 bases between them.

The J gene is TRBJ1-3, the V gene TRBV30, with a weak D call TRBD1 (5 bases). The V end was cut by 8 bases, the J end by 3 bases, with 11 bases between. CDR1 is GTSNPN, CDR2 SVGIG, per germline (reference sequence). The CDR3 runs to 12 residues. In DNA, the CDR3 is TGTGCCCGCTCGGGGGGTGGAAACACCATATATTTT. Translating it yields CARSGGGNTIYF.

The V and J genes are TRBV6-5 and TRBJ2-7; D is ambiguous. The CDR3 consists of 11 residues. V lost 0 bases and J 6 bases, leaving 3 bases between the germline ends. Germline assignment: CDR1 MNHEY and CDR2 SVGAGI. For the CDR3, the DNA is TGTGCCAGCAGTTACTCGAGCGAGCAGTACTTC. This codes for CASSYSSEQYF.

V gene TRBV6-1 combines with J gene TRBJ2-7; 8 bases align to TRBD1. The germline gives CDR1 MNHNS, CDR2 SASEGT. The ends lost 7 bases at V and 7 bases at J; junction bases unmatched: 12. This CDR3 has 14 residues. The CDR3 loop is CASNWDRNMGEQYF. DNA for the CDR3: TGTGCCAGCAACTGGGACAGGAATATGGGGGAGCAGTACTTC.

The chain links TRBV18 to TRBJ1-5, with D perhaps matching TRBD1 (6 bases). The CDR3 has 16 amino acids. Per germline, CDR1 KGHSH and CDR2 LQKENI. The V and J ends lost 3 bases and 3 bases respectively, with 15 bases between them. CDR3 protein: CASSPRTGSANQPQHF. The CDR3 DNA follows: TGTGCCAGCTCACCTCGAACAGGGTCCGCCAATCAGCCCCAGCATTTT.